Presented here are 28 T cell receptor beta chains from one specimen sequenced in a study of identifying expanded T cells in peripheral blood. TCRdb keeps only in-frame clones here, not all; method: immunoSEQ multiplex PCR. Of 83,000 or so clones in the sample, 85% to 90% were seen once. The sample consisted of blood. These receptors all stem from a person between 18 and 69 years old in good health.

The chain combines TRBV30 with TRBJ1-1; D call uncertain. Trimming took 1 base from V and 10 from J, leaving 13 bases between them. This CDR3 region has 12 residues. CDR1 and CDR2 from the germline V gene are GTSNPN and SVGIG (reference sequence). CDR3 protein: CAWSDDVKGAFF. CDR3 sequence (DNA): TGTGCCTGGAGTGACGATGTGAAGGGAGCTTTCTTT.

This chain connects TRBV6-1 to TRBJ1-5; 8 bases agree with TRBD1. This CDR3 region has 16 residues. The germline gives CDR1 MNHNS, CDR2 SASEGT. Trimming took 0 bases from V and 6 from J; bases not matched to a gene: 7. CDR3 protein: CASSEASPGGRQPQHF. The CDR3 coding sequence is TGTGCCAGCAGTGAAGCGTCTCCAGGGGGCCGTCAGCCCCAGCATTTT.

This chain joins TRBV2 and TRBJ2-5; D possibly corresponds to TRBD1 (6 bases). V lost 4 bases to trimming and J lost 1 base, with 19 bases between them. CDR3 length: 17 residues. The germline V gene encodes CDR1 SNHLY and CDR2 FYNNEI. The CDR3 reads CASSGKRQAYTQETQYF. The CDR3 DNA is TGTGCCAGCAGTGGGAAGCGACAGGCCTACACCCAAGAGACCCAGTACTTC.

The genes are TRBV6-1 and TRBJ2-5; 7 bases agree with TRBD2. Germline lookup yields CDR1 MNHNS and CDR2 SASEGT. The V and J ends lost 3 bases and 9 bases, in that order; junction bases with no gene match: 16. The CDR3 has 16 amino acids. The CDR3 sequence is CASSEWGGTTPWAQYF. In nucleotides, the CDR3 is TGTGCCAGCAGTGAGTGGGGGGGGACGACCCCTTGGGCCCAGTACTTC.

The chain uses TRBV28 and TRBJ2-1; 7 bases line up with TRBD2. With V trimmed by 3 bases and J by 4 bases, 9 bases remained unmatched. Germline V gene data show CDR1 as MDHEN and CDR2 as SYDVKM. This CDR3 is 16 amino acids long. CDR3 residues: CASSFIRGRKYNEQFF. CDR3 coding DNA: TGTGCCAGCAGTTTCATCCGCGGGAGAAAGTACAATGAGCAGTTCTTC.

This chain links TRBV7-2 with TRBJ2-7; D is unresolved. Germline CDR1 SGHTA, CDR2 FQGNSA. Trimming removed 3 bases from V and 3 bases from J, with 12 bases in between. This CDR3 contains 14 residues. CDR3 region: CASSFGSRDYEQYF. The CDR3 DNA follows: TGTGCCAGCAGCTTTGGTTCCAGAGACTACGAGCAGTACTTC. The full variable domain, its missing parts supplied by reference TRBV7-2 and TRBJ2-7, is GAGVSQSPSNKVTEKGKDVELRCDPISGHTALYWYRQSLGQGLEFLIYFQGNSAPDKSGLPSDRFSAERTGGSVSTLTIQRTQQEDSAVYLCASSFGSRDYEQYFGPGTRLTVT.

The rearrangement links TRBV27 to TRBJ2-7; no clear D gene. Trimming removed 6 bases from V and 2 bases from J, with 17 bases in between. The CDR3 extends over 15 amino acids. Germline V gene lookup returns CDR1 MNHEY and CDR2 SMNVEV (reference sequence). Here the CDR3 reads CASSPTRSAPYEQYF. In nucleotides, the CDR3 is TGTGCCAGCAGCCCTACCCGCAGCGCTCCCTACGAGCAGTACTTC.

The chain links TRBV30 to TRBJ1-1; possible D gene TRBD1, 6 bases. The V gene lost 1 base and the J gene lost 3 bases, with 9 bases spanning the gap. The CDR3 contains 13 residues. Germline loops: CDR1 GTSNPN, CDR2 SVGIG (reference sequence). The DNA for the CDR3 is TGTGCCTGGAGTGGAGGGGGGGACACTGAAGCTTTCTTT. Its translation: CAWSGGGDTEAFF.

CDR3 nucleotides: TGTGCCAGCAGTACTCCTTTAGCGGGGGCCAGCACAGATACGCAGTATTTT. The encoded protein is CASSTPLAGASTDTQYF. The chain carries TRBV2 and TRBJ2-3; 9 positions agree with TRBD2. The V and J ends lost 5 bases and 0 bases, in that order; junction bases with no gene match: 9. Germline V gives CDR1 SNHLY, CDR2 FYNNEI. The CDR3 is made up of 17 amino acids. Complete variable domain (other parts from reference TRBV2 and TRBJ2-3): EPEVTQTPSHQVTQMGQEVILRCVPISNHLYFYWYRQILGQKVEFLVSFYNNEISEKSEIFDDQFSVERPDGSNFTLKIRSTKLEDSAMYFCASSTPLAGASTDTQYFGPGTRLTVL.

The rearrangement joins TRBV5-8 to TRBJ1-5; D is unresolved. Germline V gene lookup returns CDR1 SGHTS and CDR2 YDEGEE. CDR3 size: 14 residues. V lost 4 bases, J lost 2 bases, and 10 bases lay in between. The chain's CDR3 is CASSPRVGNQPQHF. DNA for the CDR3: TGTGCCAGCAGCCCAAGGGTGGGCAATCAGCCCCAGCATTTT.

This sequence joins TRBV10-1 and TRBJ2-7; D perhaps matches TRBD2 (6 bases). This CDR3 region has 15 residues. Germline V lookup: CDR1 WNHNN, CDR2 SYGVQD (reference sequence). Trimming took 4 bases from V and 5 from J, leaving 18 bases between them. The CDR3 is CASSGIRNGSHEQYF. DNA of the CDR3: TGCGCCAGCAGTGGGATACGAAACGGGAGCCACGAGCAGTACTTC.

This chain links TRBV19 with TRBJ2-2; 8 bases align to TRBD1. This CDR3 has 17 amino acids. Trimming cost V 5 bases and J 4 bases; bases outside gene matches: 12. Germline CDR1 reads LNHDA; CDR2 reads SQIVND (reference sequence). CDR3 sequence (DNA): TGTGCCAGTAGTCCCATATGGGGACAGGATATCACCGGGGAGCTGTTTTTT. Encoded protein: CASSPIWGQDITGELFF. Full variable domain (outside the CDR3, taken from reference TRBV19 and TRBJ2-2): DGGITQSPKYLFRKEGQNVTLSCEQNLNHDAMYWYRQDPGQGLRLIYYSQIVNDFQKGDIAEGYSVSREKKESFPLTVTSAQKNPTAFYLCASSPIWGQDITGELFFGEGSRLTVL.

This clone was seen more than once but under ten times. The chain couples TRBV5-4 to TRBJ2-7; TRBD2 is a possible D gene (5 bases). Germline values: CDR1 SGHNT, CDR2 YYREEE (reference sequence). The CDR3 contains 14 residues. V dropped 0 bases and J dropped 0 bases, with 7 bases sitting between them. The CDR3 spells CASSLAGNSYEQYF. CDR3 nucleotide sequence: TGTGCCAGCAGCTTGGCGGGGAACTCCTACGAGCAGTACTTC.

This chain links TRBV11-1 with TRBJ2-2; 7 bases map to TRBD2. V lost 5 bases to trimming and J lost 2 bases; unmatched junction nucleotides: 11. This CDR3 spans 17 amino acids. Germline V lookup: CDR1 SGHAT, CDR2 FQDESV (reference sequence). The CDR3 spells CASSQNGGGLNTGELFF. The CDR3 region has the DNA TGTGCCAGCAGCCAAAATGGCGGGGGACTCAACACCGGGGAGCTGTTTTTT.

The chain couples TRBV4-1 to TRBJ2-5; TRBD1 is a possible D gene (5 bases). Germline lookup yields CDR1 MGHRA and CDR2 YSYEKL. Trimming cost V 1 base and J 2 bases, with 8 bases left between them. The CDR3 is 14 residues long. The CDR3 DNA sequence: TGCGCCAGCAGCCAAGGACAGATTCAAGAGACCCAGTACTTC. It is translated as CASSQGQIQETQYF.

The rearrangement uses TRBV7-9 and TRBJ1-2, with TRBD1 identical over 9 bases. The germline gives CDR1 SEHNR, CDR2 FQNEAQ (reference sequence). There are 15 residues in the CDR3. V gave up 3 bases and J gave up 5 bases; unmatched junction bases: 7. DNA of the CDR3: TGTGCCAGCAGCTTTCCCCGACAGGGGGTTTATGGCTACACCTTC. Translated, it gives CASSFPRQGVYGYTF.

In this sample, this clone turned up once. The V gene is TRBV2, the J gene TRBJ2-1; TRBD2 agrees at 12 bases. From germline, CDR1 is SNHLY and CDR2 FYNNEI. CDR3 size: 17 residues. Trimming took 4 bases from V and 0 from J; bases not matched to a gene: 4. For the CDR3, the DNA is TGTGCCAGCAGTGGTGGACTAGCGGGGTTCTCCTACAATGAGCAGTTCTTC. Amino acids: CASSGGLAGFSYNEQFF.

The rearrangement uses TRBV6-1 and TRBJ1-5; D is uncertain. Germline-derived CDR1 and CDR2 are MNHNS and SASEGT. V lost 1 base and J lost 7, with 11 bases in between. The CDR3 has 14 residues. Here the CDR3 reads CASSEGRVRQPQHF. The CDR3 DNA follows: TGTGCCAGCAGTGAAGGTAGGGTCCGGCAGCCCCAGCATTTT.

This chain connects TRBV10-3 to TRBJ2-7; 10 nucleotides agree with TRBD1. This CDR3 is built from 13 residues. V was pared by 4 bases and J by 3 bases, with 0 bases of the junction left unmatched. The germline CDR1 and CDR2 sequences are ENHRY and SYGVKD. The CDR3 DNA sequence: TGTGCCATCAGTGGGACAGGGGGCTACGAGCAGTACTTC. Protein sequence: CAISGTGGYEQYF.

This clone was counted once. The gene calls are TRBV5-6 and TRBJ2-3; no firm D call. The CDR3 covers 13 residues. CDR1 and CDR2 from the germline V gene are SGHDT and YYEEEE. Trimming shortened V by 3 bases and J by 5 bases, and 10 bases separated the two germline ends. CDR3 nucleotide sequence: TGTGCCAGCAGCTCGGCCAACGGAGATACGCAGTATTTT. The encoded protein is CASSSANGDTQYF.

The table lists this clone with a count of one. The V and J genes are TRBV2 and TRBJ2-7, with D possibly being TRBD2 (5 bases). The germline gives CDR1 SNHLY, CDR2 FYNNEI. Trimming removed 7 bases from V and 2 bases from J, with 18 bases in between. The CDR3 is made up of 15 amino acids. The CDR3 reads CASTSESGLTYEQYF. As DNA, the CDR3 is TGTGCCAGCACGTCGGAGAGCGGCCTCACCTACGAGCAGTACTTC.

The chain's CDR3 is CASSPGDRAYEQYF. In DNA form, the CDR3 reads TGTGCCAGCTCACCTGGGGACAGGGCCTACGAGCAGTACTTC. The genes are TRBV18 and TRBJ2-7; 9 nucleotides align to TRBD1. CDR1 and CDR2 from the germline V gene are KGHSH and LQKENI. The CDR3 contains 14 residues. Trimming removed 3 bases from V and 2 bases from J; junction bases left unmatched: 2.

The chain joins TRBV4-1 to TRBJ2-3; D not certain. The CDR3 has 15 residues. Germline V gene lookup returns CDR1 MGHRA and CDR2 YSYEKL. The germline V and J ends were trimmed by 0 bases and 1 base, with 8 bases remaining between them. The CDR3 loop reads CASSQDPRRTDTQYF. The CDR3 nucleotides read TGCGCCAGCAGCCAAGATCCCCGTCGCACAGATACGCAGTATTTT.

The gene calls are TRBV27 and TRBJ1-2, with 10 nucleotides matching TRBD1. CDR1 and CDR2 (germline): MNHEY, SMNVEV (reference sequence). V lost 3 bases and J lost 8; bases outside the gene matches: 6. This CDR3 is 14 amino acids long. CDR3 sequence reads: CASSFAGQGGGYTF. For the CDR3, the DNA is TGTGCCAGCAGTTTTGCCGGACAGGGGGGAGGCTACACCTTC.

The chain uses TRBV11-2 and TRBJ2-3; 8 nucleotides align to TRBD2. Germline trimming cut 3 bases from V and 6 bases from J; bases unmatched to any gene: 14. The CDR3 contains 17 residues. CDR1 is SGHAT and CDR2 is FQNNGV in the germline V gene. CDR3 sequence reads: CASSFGTSGSAMDTQYF. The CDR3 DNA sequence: TGTGCCAGCAGCTTTGGAACTAGCGGATCCGCTATGGATACGCAGTATTTT.

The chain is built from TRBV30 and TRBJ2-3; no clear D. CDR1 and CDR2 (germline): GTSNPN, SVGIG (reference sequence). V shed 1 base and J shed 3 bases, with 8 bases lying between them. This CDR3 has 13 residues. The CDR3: CAWSGPRTDTQYF. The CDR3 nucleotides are TGTGCCTGGAGTGGACCGAGGACAGATACGCAGTATTTT.

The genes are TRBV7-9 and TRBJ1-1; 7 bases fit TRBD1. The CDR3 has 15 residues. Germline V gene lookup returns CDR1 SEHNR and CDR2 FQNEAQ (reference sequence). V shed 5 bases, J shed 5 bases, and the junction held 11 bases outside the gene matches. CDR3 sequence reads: CASSPRQGLRTEAFF. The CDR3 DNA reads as TGTGCCAGCAGCCCCCGACAGGGTTTGCGAACTGAAGCTTTCTTT.

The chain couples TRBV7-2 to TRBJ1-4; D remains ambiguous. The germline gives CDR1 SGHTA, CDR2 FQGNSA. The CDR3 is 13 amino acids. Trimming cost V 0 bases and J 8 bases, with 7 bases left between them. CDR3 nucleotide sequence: TGTGCCAGCAGCTTAGCGCGGTACGAAAAACTGTTTTTT. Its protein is CASSLARYEKLFF.